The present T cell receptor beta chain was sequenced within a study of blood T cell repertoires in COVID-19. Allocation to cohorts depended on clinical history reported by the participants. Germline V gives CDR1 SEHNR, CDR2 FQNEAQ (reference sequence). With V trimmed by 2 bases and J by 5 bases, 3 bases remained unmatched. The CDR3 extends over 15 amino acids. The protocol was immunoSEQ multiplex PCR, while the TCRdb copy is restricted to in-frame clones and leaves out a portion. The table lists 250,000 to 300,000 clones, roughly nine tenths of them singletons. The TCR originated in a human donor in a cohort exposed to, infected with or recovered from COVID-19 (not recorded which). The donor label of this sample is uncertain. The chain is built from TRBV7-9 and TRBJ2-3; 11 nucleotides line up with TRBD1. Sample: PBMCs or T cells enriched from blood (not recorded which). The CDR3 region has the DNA TGTGCCAGCAGCTTATCGGGGACAGGGGGAGATACGCAGTATTTT. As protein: CASSLSGTGGDTQYF.